Below, 15 T cell receptor beta chains from the same sample are listed, as sequenced in a study of T cell responses to AZD1222 COVID-19 vaccine (dated by TCRdb to about 2021). Receptor amplification or capture employed the immunoSEQ multiplex PCR assay. TCRdb took this table from immuneACCESS and kept in-frame rearrangements with V and J called. Such tables lack part of the clones; where checked against another copy, unresolved V genes explain under half of the gap, and the rest is unexplained. Recorded for this sample are over 100,000 clones; roughly 90% of them occurred a single time. The ten biggest clones cover 17% of the sample. In light of the paper, this sample's time point label describes: baseline before first vaccination. The specimen comprised peripheral blood, sampled on day 0 of AZD1222 vaccination. These TCRs come from an adult in good health.

The rearrangement uses TRBV6-4 and TRBJ1-2; a weak D match, TRBD1 (6 bases). Germline lookup yields CDR1 MRHNA and CDR2 SNTAGT. This CDR3 spans 12 amino acids. The germline V and J ends were trimmed by 3 bases and 4 bases, with 6 bases remaining between them. DNA of the CDR3: TGTGCCAGCAGTGAACAGGGCTATGGCTACACCTTC. Residues: CASSEQGYGYTF.

V is TRBV10-3 and J is TRBJ2-1; 7 positions match TRBD1. V dropped 0 bases and J dropped 2; count of bases not matched to a gene: 4. The CDR3 has 16 amino acids. Germline V gene sequence: CDR1 ENHRY, CDR2 SYGVKD. The CDR3 loop is CAISESIGTAYNEQFF. The CDR3 nucleotides read TGTGCCATCAGTGAGTCAATCGGGACAGCCTACAATGAGCAGTTCTTC.

The V call is TRBV7-6, the J call TRBJ1-5; D might be TRBD1 (5 bases). V was clipped by 1 base and J by 2 bases, with 15 bases between them. Germline V CDR1 and CDR2: SGHVS, FNYEAQ. CDR3 length: 17 amino acids. The CDR3, as DNA: TGTGCCAGCAGCTTAGGGTCTGGGGCGGGTGGCAATCAGCCCCAGCATTTT. Translating gives CASSLGSGAGGNQPQHF.

J is TRBJ1-5 and V is TRBV6-5; the match to TRBD1 covers 8 bases. The germline gives CDR1 MNHEY, CDR2 SVGAGI. V lost 5 bases, J lost 2 bases, and 2 bases stayed unmatched. The CDR3 spans 14 residues. CDR3 nucleotides: TGTGCCAGCAGTACAGGGGGAGGCAATCAGCCCCAGCATTTT. Translating it yields CASSTGGGNQPQHF.

The chain uses TRBV5-1 and TRBJ2-7, with 8 bases fitting TRBD1. Trimming removed 0 bases from V and 0 bases from J; junction bases left unmatched: 2. Germline V gene data show CDR1 as SGHRS and CDR2 as YFSETQ. The CDR3 is 15 residues long. CDR3 in DNA: TGCGCCAGCAGCTTGGGGGACAGGACCTCCTACGAGCAGTACTTC. It is translated as CASSLGDRTSYEQYF.

CDR3 residues: CASSLNQGTGEQYF. The CDR3 DNA reads as TGTGCCAGCAGCTTGAATCAGGGAACGGGTGAGCAGTACTTC. The gene calls are TRBV5-5 and TRBJ2-7, with D possibly being TRBD1 (5 bases). The CDR3 loop spans 14 amino acids. The germline V gene has CDR1 SGHKS and CDR2 YYEKEE (reference sequence). V was cut by 1 base and J by 7 bases, with 15 bases left in between.

This clone was seen once. V is TRBV7-3 and J is TRBJ2-1, with D perhaps matching TRBD1 or TRBD2 (6 bases each). The CDR3 has 16 amino acids. V was pared by 2 bases and J by 12 bases, with 23 bases between. CDR1 and CDR2 (germline): SGHTA, FQGTGA. CDR3 DNA sequence: TGTGCCAGCAGCTTATTGGGCGGGACAAACCATTTGGGGCAGTTCTTC. Residues: CASSLLGGTNHLGQFF.

The table lists this clone with a count of one. The V and J genes are TRBV7-9 and TRBJ2-5; 9 bases map to TRBD1. This CDR3 has 17 amino acids. The junction had 12 bases not matched to a gene; V was cut back by 5 bases and J by 2 bases. Germline CDR1 and CDR2: SEHNR and FQNEAQ (reference sequence). DNA of the CDR3: TGTGCCAGCAGCCCGGGACAGGGAAGGCCCGGGCAAGAGACCCAGTACTTC. Protein product: CASSPGQGRPGQETQYF.

The chain carries TRBV7-3 and TRBJ1-3, with D perhaps TRBD1 (5 bases). The germline V gene encodes CDR1 SGHTA and CDR2 FQGTGA. V was pared by 5 bases and J by 0 bases, with 17 bases between. The CDR3 totals 17 residues. The CDR3 loop is CASSREGFPSSGNTIYF. The CDR3 nucleotides are TGTGCCAGCAGCCGGGAGGGGTTTCCGAGCTCTGGAAACACCATATATTTT.

The chain recombines TRBV7-8 with TRBJ1-4; the match to TRBD1 covers 9 bases. The CDR3 spans 18 residues. V shed 2 bases and J 0 bases; nucleotides not matched to a gene: 7. Germline assignment: CDR1 SGHVS and CDR2 FQNEAQ. This chain's CDR3 is CASSLMGQGFSTNEKLFF. CDR3 sequence (DNA): TGTGCCAGCAGCTTAATGGGACAGGGCTTTTCAACTAATGAAAAACTGTTTTTT.

The chain employs TRBV6-5 and TRBJ1-1; D is perhaps TRBD1 (6 bases). The CDR3 sequence is 15 residues long. Germline CDR1 MNHEY, CDR2 SVGAGI. V was pared by 6 bases and J by 0 bases, with 14 bases between. This CDR3 reads CASSLIGGMNTEAFF. The CDR3 DNA sequence: TGTGCCAGCAGCCTAATAGGGGGTATGAACACTGAAGCTTTCTTT.

The rearrangement joins TRBV7-2 to TRBJ1-6, with D possibly matching TRBD1 (5 bases). The ends were cut back, 6 bases at V and 4 bases at J, with 16 bases in the middle. The CDR3 totals 16 residues. The germline CDR1 and CDR2 sequences are SGHTA and FQGNSA. For the CDR3, the DNA is TGTGCCAGCAGGCGTATTGGGACGGAGTATAATTCACCCCTCCACTTT. Its protein is CASRRIGTEYNSPLHF.

This clone was detected only once. This sequence joins TRBV5-1 and TRBJ1-6; 7 bases are shared with TRBD1. V lost 0 bases to trimming and J lost 7 bases; unmatched junction nucleotides: 4. The CDR3 length is 15 residues. Germline lookup yields CDR1 SGHRS and CDR2 YFSETQ. The CDR3 DNA is TGCGCCAGCAGCTTGGCCGACAGGGACAATTCACCCCTCCACTTT. Residues: CASSLADRDNSPLHF.

The V call is TRBV5-5, the J call TRBJ1-2; TRBD1 aligns across 9 bases. The V gene end was trimmed by 6 bases and the J gene end by 7 bases; junction bases not matched to a gene: 10. The CDR3 extends over 14 amino acids. Germline CDR1 and CDR2: SGHKS and YYEKEE (reference sequence). The CDR3 region has the DNA TGTGCCAGCACTCGGGACAGGGAAAGGGGTGGCTACACCTTC. Protein: CASTRDRERGGYTF.

This clone was recorded once. The chain employs TRBV7-2 and TRBJ1-1; D is unresolved. Germline loops: CDR1 SGHTA, CDR2 FQGNSA. The CDR3 has 15 amino acids. Trimming stripped 4 bases from V and 2 bases from J, with 14 bases between. The CDR3 protein is CASSYGLALNTEAFF. The CDR3 nucleotides are TGTGCCAGCAGCTACGGCCTTGCACTAAACACTGAAGCTTTCTTT.